This TCR beta chain was profiled in a study of control samples from healthy donors and cancer patients. CDR3 length: 13 residues. Trimming stripped 9 bases from V and 3 bases from J, with 12 bases between. Germline values: CDR1 MNHEY, CDR2 SVGAGI. TCRdb's copy holds only in-frame clones and misses some; the assay was immunoSEQ multiplex PCR. The sample contains some 89,000 clones, roughly 84% of which appear only once. The receptor comes from a woman aged 40 to 50 in good health. The rearrangement joins TRBV6-5 to TRBJ1-3; D unresolved. What was sequenced was blood. CDR3 in DNA: TGTGCCAGTGCAAGGGTCCGTGGAAACACCATATATTTT. The encoded protein is CASARVRGNTIYF.